This is a list of T cell receptor beta chains from one sample in a study of T cell responses to AZD1222 COVID-19 vaccine. Sequencing used immunoSEQ multiplex PCR; TCRdb keeps in-frame clones, though not all of them. The sample includes about 160,000 clones, under 95% of them seen just once. The sample in question was peripheral blood, obtained on day 0 of MenACWY control vaccination. These receptors all stem from an adult in good health. Each CDR3 is given with its conserved first and last residue. The D gene is left open where the match is weak. Some rows mark clone size as missing; the rest say once, few, many or name a class of expanded clone.

d_call: .
j_call: TRBJ2-1
clone_size: .
v_call: TRBV18
cdr3_nt: TGTGCCAGCTCAGCCGGGCAGTACAATGAGCAGTTCTTC
cdr3_aa: CASSAGQYNEQFF

d_call: TRBD1
j_call: TRBJ1-1
clone_size: .
v_call: TRBV7-8
cdr3_nt: TGTGCCAGCAGCCCCCGGACAGGGAAGACTGAAGCTTTCTTT
cdr3_aa: CASSPRTGKTEAFF

d_call: .
j_call: TRBJ1-2
clone_size: .
v_call: TRBV29-1
cdr3_nt: TGCAGCGTCTTTAGGACAGATGGCTACACCTTC
cdr3_aa: CSVFRTDGYTF

d_call: .
j_call: TRBJ1-1
clone_size: .
v_call: TRBV10-3
cdr3_nt: TGTGCCATCAGGGTTACGGAACACACTGAAGCTTTCTTT
cdr3_aa: CAIRVTEHTEAFF

d_call: .
j_call: TRBJ1-6
clone_size: .
v_call: TRBV7-9
cdr3_nt: TGTGCCAGCACCCTAGGGGATTCACCCCTCCACTTT
cdr3_aa: CASTLGDSPLHF

d_call: .
j_call: TRBJ2-7
clone_size: .
v_call: TRBV6-6
cdr3_nt: TGTGCCAGCAGTTACGATAATAAGTTGAACGAGCAGTACTTC
cdr3_aa: CASSYDNKLNEQYF

d_call: .
j_call: TRBJ1-1
clone_size: once
v_call: TRBV3-1/TRBV3-2
cdr3_nt: TGTGCCAGCAGCCAAGTCAGGGGCACTGAAGCTTTCTTT
cdr3_aa: CASSQVRGTEAFF

d_call: TRBD1
j_call: TRBJ1-1
clone_size: few
v_call: TRBV11-3
cdr3_nt: TGTGCCAGCAGCACCTACAGGGGGTATAATACTGAAGCTTTCTTT
cdr3_aa: CASSTYRGYNTEAFF

d_call: .
j_call: TRBJ1-2
clone_size: .
v_call: TRBV7-9
cdr3_nt: TGTGCCAGCAGCTTACAGGAGACCGATGGCTACACCTTC
cdr3_aa: CASSLQETDGYTF

d_call: TRBD1
j_call: TRBJ2-7
clone_size: .
v_call: TRBV3-1/TRBV3-2
cdr3_nt: TGTGCCAGCAGCCCCCCCGGGACAGGAACCTACGAGCAGTACTTC
cdr3_aa: CASSPPGTGTYEQYF

d_call: .
j_call: TRBJ1-1
clone_size: .
v_call: TRBV6-5
cdr3_nt: TGTGCCAGCATGAGGACACTGAACACTGAAGCTTTCTTT
cdr3_aa: CASMRTLNTEAFF

d_call: TRBD1
j_call: TRBJ1-3
clone_size: .
v_call: TRBV19
cdr3_nt: TGTGCCAGTAGTGCCTCGACAGGGTTCTCTGGAAACACCATATATTTT
cdr3_aa: CASSASTGFSGNTIYF

d_call: .
j_call: TRBJ2-7
clone_size: .
v_call: TRBV11-2
cdr3_nt: TGTGCCAGCAGCTTAGTACCACCCGAGCAGTACTTC
cdr3_aa: CASSLVPPEQYF

d_call: .
j_call: TRBJ1-1
clone_size: .
v_call: TRBV4-3
cdr3_nt: TGCGCCAGCAGCCAAGATCTGGGGGGGATCGGTGAAGCTTTCTTT
cdr3_aa: CASSQDLGGIGEAFF

d_call: .
j_call: TRBJ1-6
clone_size: .
v_call: TRBV10-1
cdr3_nt: TGCGCCACCAGGGAGGACTATAATTCACCCCTCCACTTT
cdr3_aa: CATREDYNSPLHF

d_call: .
j_call: TRBJ2-7
clone_size: .
v_call: TRBV19
cdr3_nt: TGTGCCAGTAGTATACAAAGGGCCCCAGCCTACGAGCAGTACTTC
cdr3_aa: CASSIQRAPAYEQYF

d_call: TRBD1
j_call: TRBJ2-1
clone_size: .
v_call: TRBV28
cdr3_nt: TGTGCCAGCATTTCGGGGAGCGGGACAGGGGTGGTTTATGAGCAGTTCTTC
cdr3_aa: CASISGSGTGVVYEQFF

d_call: TRBD2
j_call: TRBJ2-2
clone_size: .
v_call: TRBV7-9
cdr3_nt: TGTGCCAGCAGTTTAGCGGGGGGCGCGATAAACACCGGGGAGCTGTTTTTT
cdr3_aa: CASSLAGGAINTGELFF

d_call: .
j_call: TRBJ2-5
clone_size: .
v_call: TRBV9
cdr3_nt: TGTGCCAGCAGTAGGTCCGGCCAAGAGACCCAGTACTTC
cdr3_aa: CASSRSGQETQYF

d_call: TRBD2
j_call: TRBJ2-5
clone_size: once
v_call: TRBV2
cdr3_nt: TGTGCCAGCAGTCAGGGACTAGCGGGAGGTGAGACCCAGTACTTC
cdr3_aa: CASSQGLAGGETQYF

d_call: .
j_call: TRBJ1-5
clone_size: .
v_call: TRBV19
cdr3_nt: TGTGCCAGTAGTTTGAGACAGGTTTATCAGCCCCAGCATTTT
cdr3_aa: CASSLRQVYQPQHF

d_call: TRBD2
j_call: TRBJ2-1
clone_size: .
v_call: TRBV28
cdr3_nt: TGTGCCAGGGAACTAGCGGGAGGTTTTAGGGCTCACAATGAGCAGTTCTTC
cdr3_aa: CARELAGGFRAHNEQFF

d_call: .
j_call: TRBJ2-7
clone_size: .
v_call: TRBV16
cdr3_nt: TGTGCCAGCAGCCACCTACAGGAGGCCCTAAAGCAGTACTTC
cdr3_aa: CASSHLQEALKQYF

d_call: TRBD2
j_call: TRBJ2-5
clone_size: once
v_call: TRBV30
cdr3_nt: TGTGCCTGCACCCTAGCGGACTTGGAAGAGACCCAGTACTTC
cdr3_aa: CACTLADLEETQYF

d_call: .
j_call: TRBJ1-3
clone_size: .
v_call: TRBV9
cdr3_nt: TGTGCCAGCAGCGTAGGACTTACTGGAAACACCATATATTTT
cdr3_aa: CASSVGLTGNTIYF

d_call: .
j_call: TRBJ2-1
clone_size: .
v_call: TRBV7-2
cdr3_nt: TGTGCCAGCAGCCTCGACGGAGACTCCTACAATGAGCAGTTCTTC
cdr3_aa: CASSLDGDSYNEQFF

d_call: .
j_call: TRBJ1-1
clone_size: .
v_call: TRBV19
cdr3_nt: TGTGCCAGTAGTATCGAAACTAATTCCCCGGCTTTCAACACTGAAGCTTTCTTT
cdr3_aa: CASSIETNSPAFNTEAFF

d_call: TRBD1
j_call: TRBJ1-4
clone_size: .
v_call: TRBV5-1
cdr3_nt: TGCGCCAGCCGACAGGGAAAAGAGCTGTTTTTT
cdr3_aa: CASRQGKELFF

d_call: .
j_call: TRBJ1-5
clone_size: .
v_call: TRBV18
cdr3_nt: TGTGCCAGCTCGCTTAAGGGAACAGGGAATGGCAATCAGCCCCAGCATTTT
cdr3_aa: CASSLKGTGNGNQPQHF

d_call: .
j_call: TRBJ2-2
clone_size: .
v_call: TRBV7-3
cdr3_nt: TGTGCCAGCAGCTTGGATACCGGGGAGCTGTTTTTT
cdr3_aa: CASSLDTGELFF

d_call: .
j_call: TRBJ1-5
clone_size: .
v_call: TRBV6-5
cdr3_nt: TGTGCCAGCAGACCAACGTCATATCAGCCCCAGCATTTT
cdr3_aa: CASRPTSYQPQHF

d_call: .
j_call: TRBJ1-2
clone_size: .
v_call: TRBV18
cdr3_nt: TGTGCCAGCTCACCGGGTCCGGTGTATGGCTACACCTTC
cdr3_aa: CASSPGPVYGYTF

d_call: TRBD1
j_call: TRBJ1-2
clone_size: .
v_call: TRBV6-5
cdr3_nt: TGTGCCAGCAGGGTTAGGACAGGGGCCTATGGCTACACCTTC
cdr3_aa: CASRVRTGAYGYTF

d_call: .
j_call: TRBJ1-2
clone_size: .
v_call: TRBV7-9
cdr3_nt: TGTGCCAGCAGCTTTGCAGGGGTCTATGGCTACACCTTC
cdr3_aa: CASSFAGVYGYTF

d_call: TRBD2
j_call: TRBJ2-1
clone_size: .
v_call: TRBV11-2
cdr3_nt: TGTGCCAGCAGCTTTCGGGGGGGCGGCTACAATGAGCAGTTCTTC
cdr3_aa: CASSFRGGGYNEQFF

d_call: TRBD1
j_call: TRBJ1-1
clone_size: .
v_call: TRBV11-2
cdr3_nt: TGTGCCAGCAGCCCCAGACAGGGAAACACTGAAGCTTTCTTT
cdr3_aa: CASSPRQGNTEAFF

d_call: .
j_call: TRBJ1-1
clone_size: .
v_call: TRBV5-5
cdr3_nt: TGTGCCAGCAGCTTAACCGGGACAACAGAAGCTTTCTTT
cdr3_aa: CASSLTGTTEAFF

d_call: .
j_call: TRBJ1-1
clone_size: .
v_call: TRBV29-1
cdr3_nt: TGCAGCGTTGGACCCGACCTGTCATCACGGGGTGCTTTCTTT
cdr3_aa: CSVGPDLSSRGAFF

d_call: .
j_call: TRBJ2-7
clone_size: .
v_call: TRBV28
cdr3_nt: TGTGCCAGCAGTTTATTGGCCGGCACCTACGAGCAGTACTTC
cdr3_aa: CASSLLAGTYEQYF

d_call: TRBD2
j_call: TRBJ2-3
clone_size: .
v_call: TRBV5-1
cdr3_nt: TGCGCCAGCAGCGCGGGACTAGCTACGGATACGCAGTATTTT
cdr3_aa: CASSAGLATDTQYF